This paragraph reports one T cell receptor (beta chain). Its antigen is not known. These data originate in a study of graft-versus-host responses after intestinal transplantation. As for the study in general: All recipients were given anti-thymocyte globulin induction, and tacrolimus and steroids were then administered for 2 to 4 years. Study findings and constraints: GvH clone levels peaked in circulation, and this peak was associated with early post-transplant HvG declines. The study found high graft-versus-host to host-versus-graft clonal ratios in allografts of patients with graft-donor T cell macrochimerism.

The assay was immunoSEQ multiplex PCR, and TCRdb's table has in-frame clones only and misses some. This table holds under 150,000 clones, 85% to 95% found once. This CDR3 is built from 15 residues. CDR1 and CDR2 from the germline V gene are MNHEY and SMNVEV (reference sequence). V was clipped by 6 bases and J by 6 bases; unmatched bases: 11. The sequencing here drew on unstimulated CD8+ T cells sorted from spleen or lymph node cells, taken before intestinal transplant. This clonotype originated in a human donor who received an intestinal transplant. The rearrangement uses TRBV27 and TRBJ2-4, with 7 bases lining up with TRBD2. The CDR3 spells CASSPVRSGLNIQYF. The CDR3 nucleotides are TGTGCCAGCAGCCCCGTGCGTAGCGGGCTAAACATTCAGTACTTC.